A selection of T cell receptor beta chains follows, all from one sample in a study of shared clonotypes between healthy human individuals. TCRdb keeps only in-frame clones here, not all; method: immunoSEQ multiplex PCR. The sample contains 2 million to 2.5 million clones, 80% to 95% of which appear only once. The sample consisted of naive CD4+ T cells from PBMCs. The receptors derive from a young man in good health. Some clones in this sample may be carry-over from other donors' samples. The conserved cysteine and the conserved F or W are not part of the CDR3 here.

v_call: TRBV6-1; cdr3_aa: ASRVVPQGAVEQY
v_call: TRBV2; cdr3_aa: ASSPPPPYEQY
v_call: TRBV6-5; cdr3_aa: ASSGGVDTDTQY
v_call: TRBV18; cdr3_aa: ASSPRTSGSNEQY
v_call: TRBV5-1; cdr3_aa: ASSLEGVINQPQH
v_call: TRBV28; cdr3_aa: ASSTGTGRPDTQY
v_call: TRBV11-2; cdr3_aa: ASRNHRGTRSVQY
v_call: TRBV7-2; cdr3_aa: ASSLRQGNTEAF
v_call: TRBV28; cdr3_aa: ASTTVGSGNTIY
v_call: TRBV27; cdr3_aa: ASSFRGNYGYT
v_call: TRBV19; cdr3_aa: ASSIGSGFYNEQF
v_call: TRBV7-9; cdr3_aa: ASSRVGGATNEKLF
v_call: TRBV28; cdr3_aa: ASSLFLAGDTYNEQF
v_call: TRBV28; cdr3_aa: ASIPGQGAYYYGYT
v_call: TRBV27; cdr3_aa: ATTNFRGTEAF
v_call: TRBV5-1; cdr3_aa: ASSPGGAGGYT
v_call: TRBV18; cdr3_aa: ASSAGQQNTEAF
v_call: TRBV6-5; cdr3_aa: ASSYWDGDIQY
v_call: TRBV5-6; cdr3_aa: ASSLLDQIYGYT
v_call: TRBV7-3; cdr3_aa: ASSLNSGGAETQY
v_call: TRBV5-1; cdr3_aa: ASSSGRTSGSGGRTDTQY
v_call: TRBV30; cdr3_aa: AWTDKRNQPQH
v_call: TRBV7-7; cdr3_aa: ASSRGLTGADTDTQY
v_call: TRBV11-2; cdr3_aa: ASSLRTIYNEQF
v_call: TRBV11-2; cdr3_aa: ASSLDVGREATQH
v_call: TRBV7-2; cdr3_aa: ASSLVWRQANEKLF
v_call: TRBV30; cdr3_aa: AWSVRSVAGRFQY
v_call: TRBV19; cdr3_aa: ASSPQGILSNQPQH
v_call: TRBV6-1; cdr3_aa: ASSEASTGHNYGYT
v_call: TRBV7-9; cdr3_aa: ASSLGPGDLEDTQY
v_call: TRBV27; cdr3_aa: ASSLRGVAGELF
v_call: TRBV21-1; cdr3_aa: ASSKVGQGASYEQY
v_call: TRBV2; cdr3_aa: ASRGTSGRVSYEQY
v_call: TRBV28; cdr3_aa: ASSPGYTEAF
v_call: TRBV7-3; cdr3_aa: ASSLARDKAYEQY
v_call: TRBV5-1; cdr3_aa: ASKEPGANVLT
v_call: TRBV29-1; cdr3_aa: SVQTAEQY
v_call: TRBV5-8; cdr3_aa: ASSHRASLAPSNEQF
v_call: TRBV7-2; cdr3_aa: ASSSRWGQGDGGQQY